This record concerns one T cell receptor (beta chain) sequence. Its specificity is not known. The data were taken from a study of shared clonotypes between healthy human individuals. Notes on the study in general: Large depth notwithstanding, sorted-subset sequencing proved incomplete by rarefaction.

This CDR3 is built from 16 residues. After removal of 1 base from V and 3 bases from J, the junction contained 8 bases not matched to a gene. CDR1 is GTSNPN, CDR2 SVGIG, per germline (reference sequence). Every subset had its genomic DNA shared out evenly among several immunoSEQ plates. Assay: immunoSEQ multiplex PCR; the TCRdb copy retains only in-frame clones and omits some. The profile shows more than 2,000,000 clones, around 94% of them singletons. V usage is TRBV30 and J usage is TRBJ1-5; TRBD1 matches at 8 bases. The source of this sequence is a man between 18 and 35 years old in good health. Sequenced material: naive CD4+ T cells sorted from blood. Subset of the sample: CD45RA+ positively selected. The CDR3 sequence is CAWSATGQGDNQPQHF. DNA of the CDR3: TGTGCCTGGAGTGCCACTGGACAGGGCGACAATCAGCCCCAGCATTTT.